This TCR beta chain was recovered during a study of T cells in localized non-small cell lung cancer. Study-level findings and limits: Median approximately 50 top-100 tumor clones were shared with paired adjacent lung. Peak T cell clonality was found in uninvolved adjacent lung, exceeding tumor.

Some clones are missing from TCRdb's copy, which holds only in-frame ones; the method was immunoSEQ multiplex PCR. Of 20,000 to 25,000 clones in the sample, around nine tenths are singletons; the top ten hold 6.9%. Worth noting for this clone: The target antigen is unknown.

This TCR was sampled from a woman aged 35 to 75 with stage I lung adenocarcinoma. The sample in question was peripheral blood, obtained before any cancer treatment.

This CDR3 is CASSYSDPSRDTIYF. For the CDR3, the DNA is TGTGCCAGCAGTTACTCGGACCCTTCTCGGGACACCATATATTTT. The chain employs TRBV6-6 and TRBJ1-3; D not resolved. The CDR3 spans 15 residues. Germline lookup yields CDR1 MNHNY and CDR2 SVGAGI (reference sequence). The V and J ends lost 0 bases and 8 bases respectively, with 14 bases between them.